Following are 16 T cell receptor beta chains from one sample sequenced in a study of Ad26.COV2.S vaccination and SARS-CoV-2 variants. Produced via immunoSEQ multiplex PCR; TCRdb's table is partial and in-frame only. The sample contains some 500,000 clones, nearly 90% of which appear only once. The treatment was: 15 to 20 received Ad26.COV2.S at low or high dose, single or two shots; about 5 received placebo; per-sample allocation not given. After the first vaccine or placebo injection, samples were drawn on day 63. The source material was peripheral blood, sampled in a trial of Ad26.COV2.S vaccine versus placebo. Source of these receptors: a person aged 18-65 years who received the Ad26.COV2.S COVID-19 vaccine or a placebo.

The chain uses TRBV11-2 and TRBJ2-5; 7 bases fit TRBD2. Looked up from germline, CDR1 is SGHAT and CDR2 is FQNNGV. V dropped 1 base and J dropped 5; count of bases not matched to a gene: 4. CDR3 length: 14 residues. CDR3 amino acids: CASSLGGRVETQYF. As DNA, the CDR3 is TGTGCCAGCAGCTTAGGGGGGAGGGTGGAGACCCAGTACTTC.

J is TRBJ1-1 and V is TRBV5-1; D perhaps matches TRBD1 (6 bases). The CDR3 runs to 14 residues. Germline-derived CDR1 and CDR2 are SGHRS and YFSETQ. Trimming took off 0 bases at V and 5 bases at J, with 11 bases between the two ends. The CDR3 sequence: CASSLDGGRTEAFF. The DNA for the CDR3 is TGCGCCAGCAGCTTGGACGGGGGGCGGACTGAAGCTTTCTTT.

This clone was seen once. The chain combines TRBV11-3 with TRBJ2-2; maybe TRBD2 (5 bases). The germline V gene encodes CDR1 SGHNT and CDR2 YENEEA. Deletions cut 2 bases from V and 1 base from J, with 8 bases between. The CDR3 consists of 15 residues. CDR3 protein: CASSLRGLNTGELFF. CDR3 sequence (DNA): TGTGCCAGCAGCTTACGGGGATTGAACACCGGGGAGCTGTTTTTT.

The chain employs TRBV27 and TRBJ2-7; D may be TRBD1 (6 bases). The CDR3 extends over 16 amino acids. With 8 bases removed from V and 0 bases from J, the gap between germline ends came to 20 bases. Germline-derived CDR1 and CDR2 are MNHEY and SMNVEV (reference sequence). DNA of the CDR3: TGTGCCAGCGGGTCCCAAGATAGGACAGCCTCCTACGAGCAGTACTTC. This encodes CASGSQDRTASYEQYF.

V and J are TRBV19 and TRBJ1-1; the D is unclear. The CDR3 covers 12 residues. From germline, CDR1 is LNHDA and CDR2 SQIVND (reference sequence). V shed 9 bases and J shed 8 bases, with 16 bases lying between them. CDR3 protein: CASNSRAAEAFF. The CDR3 DNA sequence: TGTGCCAGCAACTCCCGGGCAGCCGAAGCTTTCTTT.

The gene calls are TRBV5-6 and TRBJ1-4; 7 nucleotides line up with TRBD1. Germline V CDR1 and CDR2: SGHDT, YYEEEE. This CDR3 is 14 amino acids long. V was pared by 4 bases and J by 7 bases, with 7 bases of the junction left unmatched. The CDR3, as DNA: TGTGCCAGCAGCCCTGACAGGGAGGGTGAAAAACTGTTTTTT. Translation: CASSPDREGEKLFF.

V is TRBV11-2 and J is TRBJ1-6; weak D call: TRBD1 (6 bases). This CDR3 has 15 residues. The germline gives CDR1 SGHAT, CDR2 FQNNGV. Trimming took off 3 bases at V and 7 bases at J, with 13 bases between the two ends. This chain's CDR3 is CASSFIGTRNSPLHF. The CDR3 nucleotides read TGTGCCAGCAGCTTTATCGGGACAAGGAATTCACCCCTCCACTTT.

CDR3 DNA sequence: TGTGCCAGTCGCGGAACGCAGCCTTGGAATGAGCAGTTCTTC. Translation: CASRGTQPWNEQFF. The V gene is TRBV19, the J gene TRBJ2-1, with D unclear. The length of the CDR3 is 14 residues. V lost 8 bases to trimming and J lost 7 bases, with 18 bases between them. Germline V gene data show CDR1 as LNHDA and CDR2 as SQIVND (reference sequence).

This chain uses TRBV4-3 with TRBJ2-5, with TRBD2 identical over 8 bases. In germline, CDR1 is LGHNA, CDR2 YSLEER. The CDR3 is 13 amino acids. Trimming cost V 8 bases and J 7 bases; bases outside gene matches: 9. CDR3 protein: CASGRREGGTQYF. CDR3 DNA sequence: TGCGCCAGCGGACGACGGGAGGGAGGGACCCAGTACTTC.

The rearrangement joins TRBV7-8 to TRBJ1-5; D is undetermined. This CDR3 has 15 amino acids. Germline V gene data show CDR1 as SGHVS and CDR2 as FQNEAQ. V lost 5 bases to trimming and J lost 7 bases, with 18 bases between them. The CDR3 nucleotides are TGTGCCAGCAGCCCGTTCCCGGGAATCCCACAGCCCCAGCATTTT. It translates to CASSPFPGIPQPQHF.

This clone was counted between two and nine times. V is TRBV6-5 and J is TRBJ2-6; no reliable D call. With 5 bases removed from V and 0 bases from J, the gap between germline ends came to 8 bases. Germline V CDR1 and CDR2: MNHEY, SVGAGI. This CDR3 comprises 15 residues. CDR3 in DNA: TGTGCCAGCAGTCCCGAATTCTCTGGGGCCAACGTCCTGACTTTC. Translated, it gives CASSPEFSGANVLTF.

The rearrangement uses TRBV5-1 and TRBJ2-7; 9 positions match TRBD2. Germline loops: CDR1 SGHRS, CDR2 YFSETQ. V was pared by 4 bases and J by 2 bases, with 25 bases of the junction left unmatched. CDR3 length equals 21 residues. The CDR3 is CASSPTAGSGRRAEKTYEQYV. The CDR3 nucleotides are TGCGCCAGCAGCCCTACGGCTGGGAGCGGGAGGCGTGCAGAAAAGACCTACGAGCAGTACGTC.

The CDR3 loop is CASSLTGRPTNYGYTF. CDR3 in DNA: TGTGCCAGCAGCTTAACCGGCAGGCCGACTAACTATGGCTACACCTTC. The V gene is TRBV7-3, the J gene TRBJ1-2; D call uncertain. Deletions cut 0 bases from V and 0 bases from J, with 11 bases between. The CDR3 length is 16 residues. Per the germline V gene, CDR1 is SGHTA and CDR2 is FQGTGA.

The J gene is TRBJ2-1, the V gene TRBV27; 9 bases fit TRBD1. The CDR3 length is 15 residues. Germline CDR1 and CDR2: MNHEY and SMNVEV (reference sequence). The junction had 7 bases not matched to a gene; V was cut back by 6 bases and J by 4 bases. The CDR3 DNA sequence: TGTGCCAGCAGGGATGGGACAGGGTCTTACAATGAGCAGTTCTTC. This sequence encodes CASRDGTGSYNEQFF.

This clone was picked up one time. The chain couples TRBV10-3 to TRBJ2-4; D unresolved. Germline CDR1 reads ENHRY; CDR2 reads SYGVKD. This CDR3 is built from 13 residues. V was pared by 2 bases and J by 6 bases, with 8 bases between. CDR3 in DNA: TGTGCCATCAGTGAGGACCTTTTAAACATTCAGTACTTC. Amino acids: CAISEDLLNIQYF.

This clone was seen just once. CDR3 protein: CASSFSGGTSTDTQYF. The CDR3 nucleotides are TGTGCCAGCAGCTTTAGCGGGGGGACTTCCACAGATACGCAGTATTTT. The chain employs TRBV5-4 and TRBJ2-3; TRBD2 agrees at 10 bases. This CDR3 region has 16 residues. Per germline, CDR1 SGHNT and CDR2 YYREEE (reference sequence). Unmatched junction bases numbered 5, after V lost 2 bases and J lost 2 bases.